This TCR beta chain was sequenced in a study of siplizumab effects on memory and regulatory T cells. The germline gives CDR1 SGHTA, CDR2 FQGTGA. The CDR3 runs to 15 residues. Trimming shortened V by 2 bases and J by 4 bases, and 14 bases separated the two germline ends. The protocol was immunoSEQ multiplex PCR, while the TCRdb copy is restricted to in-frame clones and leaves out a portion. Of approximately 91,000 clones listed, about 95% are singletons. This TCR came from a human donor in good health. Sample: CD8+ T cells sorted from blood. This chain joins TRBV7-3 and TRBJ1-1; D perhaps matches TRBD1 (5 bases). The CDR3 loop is CASSLYRDSGTEAFF. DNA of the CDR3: TGTGCCAGCAGCTTATACCGGGACTCAGGCACTGAAGCTTTCTTT. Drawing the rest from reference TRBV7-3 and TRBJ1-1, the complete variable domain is GAGVSQTPSNKVTEKGKYVELRCDPISGHTALYWYRQSLGQGPEFLIYFQGTGAADDSGLPNDRFFAVRPEGSVSTLKIQRTERGDSAVYLCASSLYRDSGTEAFFGQGTRLTVV.